This TCR beta chain was obtained from a study of metastatic and nonmetastatic thyroid tumors. In the study overall: Thyroid patients, malignant and benign, had repertoires compared across blood and tumor or nodule tissue.

Original methodology: A distant-metastasis classifier for papillary thyroid cancer was built using CDR3 differences across clinicopathological groups. TCRdb re-analyzed the PCR reads through MiXCR. The V and J calls and clone size come from TCRdb's table, not from the authors' own analysis. The table lists about 93,000 clones, roughly 12% of them singletons, with approximately 10% in the top ten. There are 12 residues in the CDR3. Germline CDR1 reads SEHNR; CDR2 reads FQNEAQ (reference sequence). A word on this clone: As yet, its antigen is unknown. Sequence at one end of the junction differs from germline and may be a read error.

Among the patients, none had received any treatment before thyroid surgery. Study-wide findings and caveats: Reportedly, malignant thyroid tumors had significantly higher TCR beta diversity than benign nodules, in blood and tumor.

Sequenced: blood. V is TRBV7-9 and J is TRBJ2-1, with unresolved D. The receptor comes from a female donor with papillary thyroid cancer or a benign thyroid nodule (not recorded which). Some clones in this sample may be carry-over from other donors' samples. The CDR3 DNA sequence: TGTTCCAGTACCCGAGACGTCAATGAGCAGTTCTTC. Amino acid sequence: CSSTRDVNEQFF.